What follows are 32 T cell receptor beta chains derived from one specimen sequenced in a study of blood T cells in healthy people across ages. Using a J-beta primer mix together with a sample-barcoded 5' primer, a second PCR was run for roughly 7 to 11 cycles. Each CDR3 protein is one row after TCRdb ran MiXCR on the 5' RACE reads. The sample lists over 1.5 million distinct CDR3 sequences; roughly 50% were seen once. Material for sequencing was blood. Source of these receptors: a woman aged 35 to 49 in good health.

This clonotype was seen ten or more times. This chain uses TRBV13 with TRBJ2-7, with 8 bases that match TRBD1. This CDR3 contains 14 residues. The junction had 8 bases not matched to a gene; V was cut back by 5 bases and J by 5 bases. CDR1 PRHDT and CDR2 FYEKMQ come from the germline V gene (reference sequence). The CDR3 DNA reads TGTGCCAGCAGCCCTGGACAGGGTATCCACGAGCAGTACTTC. The encoded protein is CASSPGQGIHEQYF.

The chain combines TRBV18 with TRBJ2-1; 8 nucleotides line up with TRBD2. The germline CDR1 and CDR2 sequences are KGHSH and LQKENI. The CDR3 contains 13 residues. Germline trimming cut 4 bases from V and 8 bases from J; bases unmatched to any gene: 4. This CDR3 is CASSLRGEDEQFF. The CDR3 nucleotides read TGTGCCAGCTCACTGCGGGGGGAGGATGAGCAGTTCTTC.

This clonotype appeared a few times. The chain uses TRBV15 and TRBJ2-5, with 9 positions matching TRBD2. Trimming took 0 bases from V and 5 from J; bases not matched to a gene: 10. This CDR3 has 17 amino acids. Germline V gene lookup returns CDR1 LNHNV and CDR2 YYDKDF (reference sequence). The CDR3 reads CATSRDLWRGGLETQYF. The CDR3 region has the DNA TGTGCCACCAGCAGAGATCTTTGGCGGGGGGGCCTCGAGACCCAGTACTTC.

The chain combines TRBV6-5 with TRBJ2-1, with D maybe TRBD2 (5 bases). Germline V gives CDR1 MNHEY, CDR2 SVGAGI. This CDR3 is built from 15 residues. Trimming cost V 2 bases and J 8 bases, with 16 bases left between them. CDR3 sequence: CASSYSPGLQYEQFF. In DNA, the CDR3 is TGTGCCAGCAGTTACAGCCCGGGATTACAATATGAGCAGTTCTTC.

This clonotype came up a few times. The chain links TRBV10-2 to TRBJ2-6, with 7 nucleotides matching TRBD1. The CDR3 runs to 15 residues. In germline, CDR1 is WSHSY, CDR2 SAAADI. Unmatched junction bases numbered 6, after V lost 10 bases and J lost 0 bases. CDR3 region: CATLSGGSGANVLTF. The CDR3 region has the DNA TGCGCCACCCTCTCAGGGGGCTCTGGGGCCAACGTCCTGACTTTC.

This clonotype was counted a few times. V and J are TRBV6-5 and TRBJ1-5, with D possibly TRBD1 on 5 matching bases. Per the germline V gene, CDR1 is MNHEY and CDR2 is SVGAGI. The CDR3 totals 15 residues. Trimming shortened V by 6 bases and J by 3 bases, and 15 bases separated the two germline ends. CDR3 sequence: CASRPSGRYNQPQHF. The CDR3 coding sequence is TGTGCCAGCAGACCTTCGGGACGGTACAATCAGCCCCAGCATTTT.

The rearrangement joins TRBV6-1 to TRBJ2-3; D is unresolved. The germline gives CDR1 MNHNS, CDR2 SASEGT. Between the trimmed V and J ends, which lost 9 bases and 0 bases, there was a span of 13 bases. The CDR3 totals 14 residues. The CDR3 spells CARVAGLSTDTQYF. CDR3 DNA: TGTGCCAGGGTCGCCGGCCTTAGCACAGATACGCAGTATTTT.

This chain uses TRBV20-1 with TRBJ1-2; tentatively, D is TRBD1 (5 bases). This CDR3 has 14 amino acids. Per germline, CDR1 DFQATT and CDR2 SNEGSKA (reference sequence). Trimming took off 0 bases at V and 4 bases at J, with 12 bases between the two ends. The CDR3 coding sequence is TGCAGTGCTAGAGATCATGGGGGGAGCTATGGCTACACCTTC. Its protein product is CSARDHGGSYGYTF.

The chain recombines TRBV4-2 with TRBJ2-3; weak D call: TRBD1 (6 bases). V was cut by 5 bases and J by 6 bases, with 21 bases left in between. Germline CDR1 reads LGHNA; CDR2 reads YNFKEQ. This CDR3 spans 16 amino acids. The CDR3 DNA follows: TGTGCCAGCAGCGCACATAACAGGGCCCCGGAGGATACGCAGTATTTT. Amino acid sequence: CASSAHNRAPEDTQYF.

A single count supports this clonotype. CDR3 in amino acids: CASSQVESEKLFF. DNA for the CDR3: TGCGCCAGCAGCCAAGTAGAATCGGAAAAACTGTTTTTT. V gene TRBV4-3 combines with J gene TRBJ1-4, with D unresolved. The V and J ends lost 1 base and 8 bases respectively, with 8 bases between them. The CDR3 is 13 amino acids. The germline V gene encodes CDR1 LGHNA and CDR2 YSLEER.

The chain links TRBV6-2 or TRBV6-3 to TRBJ2-4; tentatively, D is TRBD1 or TRBD2 (5 bases each). V was trimmed by 2 bases and J by 0 bases, leaving 17 bases between them. From germline, CDR1 is MNHEY and CDR2 SVGEGT. The CDR3 covers 18 residues. The CDR3 nucleotides read TGTGCCAGCAGTTACGCAAATCCGGGACGGCTAGCCAAAAACATTCAGTACTTC. Encoded protein: CASSYANPGRLAKNIQYF.

The gene calls are TRBV12-3 or TRBV12-4 and TRBJ2-5; 11 bases are a match to TRBD2. CDR3 size: 15 residues. V trimming: 6 bases; J trimming: 2 bases; junction bases outside the gene matches: 5. The CDR3 is CASRIAGGPQETQYF. The CDR3 nucleotides are TGTGCCAGCAGGATAGCGGGGGGGCCTCAAGAGACCCAGTACTTC.

This chain joins TRBV28 and TRBJ1-5, with 9 bases lining up with TRBD1. The CDR3 has 16 amino acids. Germline CDR1 and CDR2: MDHEN and SYDVKM. The ends lost 6 bases at V and 6 bases at J; junction bases unmatched: 12. CDR3 loop: CASSRHTGGAPQPQHF. The CDR3, as DNA: TGTGCCAGCAGCCGTCATACAGGGGGCGCGCCTCAGCCCCAGCATTTT.

This clonotype has only a few counts. The J gene is TRBJ2-7, the V gene TRBV5-1, with no clear D. This CDR3 has 14 residues. Per germline, CDR1 SGHRS and CDR2 YFSETQ. V gave up 0 bases and J gave up 1 base, with 8 bases separating them. CDR3: CASSLAPASYEQYF. CDR3 DNA: TGCGCCAGCAGCTTGGCCCCAGCTTCCTACGAGCAGTACTTC.

The chain links TRBV20-1 to TRBJ2-5; D gene unclear. The CDR3 is 13 amino acids. The V end was cut by 6 bases, the J end by 3 bases, with 14 bases between. CDR1 is DFQATT, CDR2 SNEGSKA, per germline (reference sequence). CDR3 protein: CSASGRSKETQYF. In nucleotides, the CDR3 is TGCAGTGCCTCCGGACGGAGCAAAGAGACCCAGTACTTC.

A single count supports this clonotype. The rearrangement joins TRBV28 to TRBJ1-2, with D possibly matching TRBD1 (5 bases). Germline values: CDR1 MDHEN, CDR2 SYDVKM. V was shortened by 3 bases and J by 8 bases, with 16 bases between the two germline ends. The CDR3 runs 14 residues. CDR3 DNA sequence: TGTGCCAGCAGTTTGGGGGGTTCGTCGTGGGGCTACACCTTC. It is translated as CASSLGGSSWGYTF.

This clonotype was picked up one time. The chain uses TRBV9 and TRBJ2-3; 11 positions match TRBD2. CDR1 and CDR2 (germline): SGDLS, YYNGEE. The CDR3 length is 16 residues. Germline trimming cut 3 bases from V and 2 bases from J; bases unmatched to any gene: 5. The CDR3 spells CASSGGLAALTDTQYF. Written as DNA, the CDR3 is TGTGCCAGCAGCGGGGGACTAGCGGCTCTCACAGATACGCAGTATTTT.

The J gene is TRBJ2-5, the V gene TRBV19; D is possibly TRBD1 or TRBD2 (5 bases each). The V end was cut by 4 bases, the J end by 5 bases, with 11 bases between. The CDR3 has 13 residues. Germline lookup yields CDR1 LNHDA and CDR2 SQIVND (reference sequence). In DNA, the CDR3 is TGTGCCAGTAGTAGCTACGGGGCGGAGACCCAGTACTTC. This sequence encodes CASSSYGAETQYF.

This clonotype was counted a few times. The CDR3 sequence: CASSSTLDEQYF. In DNA, the CDR3 is TGTGCCAGCAGCTCCACCCTGGATGAGCAGTACTTC. The J gene is TRBJ2-5, the V gene TRBV7-9; D remains ambiguous. This CDR3 contains 12 residues. Trimming left V 4 bases short and J 11 bases short, with 14 bases between. Per the germline V gene, CDR1 is SEHNR and CDR2 is FQNEAQ (reference sequence).

V usage is TRBV20-1 and J usage is TRBJ2-1; D may be TRBD2 (6 bases). Trimming stripped 0 bases from V and 3 bases from J, with 12 bases between. Germline V gene data show CDR1 as DFQATT and CDR2 as SNEGSKA (reference sequence). The CDR3 spans 15 residues. As DNA, the CDR3 is TGCAGTGCTAGAGATTTAGCGGAGGACTACAATGAGCAGTTCTTC. Translated, it gives CSARDLAEDYNEQFF.

This clonotype was seen more than once but under ten times. The rearrangement links TRBV6-6 to TRBJ1-2, with D unclear. The germline V and J ends were trimmed by 2 bases and 5 bases, with 12 bases remaining between them. Germline assignment: CDR1 MNHNY and CDR2 SVGAGI (reference sequence). This CDR3 spans 14 amino acids. CDR3 in DNA: TGTGCCAGCAGTTACGCTCTCTGGGAATATGGCTACACCTTC. The encoded protein is CASSYALWEYGYTF.

This clonotype was counted a single time. The chain joins TRBV5-1 to TRBJ1-1; D is unresolved. The V end lost 4 bases, the J end lost 7 bases, and 14 bases lay between the germline ends. This CDR3 spans 13 amino acids. CDR1 and CDR2 from the germline V gene are SGHRS and YFSETQ. The CDR3 sequence: CASSHGRTGEAFF. CDR3 coding DNA: TGCGCCAGCAGCCACGGGCGAACCGGTGAAGCTTTCTTT.

The V and J genes are TRBV20-1 and TRBJ1-2, with 8 bases that match TRBD1. Germline trimming cut 6 bases from V and 2 bases from J; bases unmatched to any gene: 11. This CDR3 has 15 amino acids. The germline gives CDR1 DFQATT, CDR2 SNEGSKA (reference sequence). The CDR3 DNA is TGCAGTGCGCGAATCCAGGGGGCGGAGAACTATGGCTACACCTTC. It yields the protein CSARIQGAENYGYTF.

On this clonotype itself: An end of the junction does not agree with germline; a read error may underlie this. The J gene is TRBJ1-4, the V gene TRBV15; D gene unclear. The CDR3 has 16 amino acids. Germline-derived CDR1 and CDR2 are LNHNV and YYDKDF (reference sequence). Here the CDR3 reads CATSRDKVTTNGKLFF. The CDR3, as DNA: TGTGCCACCAGCAGAGACAAGGTTACAACTAATGGAAAACTGTTTTTT.

The rearrangement links TRBV7-3 to TRBJ2-3; 8 nucleotides match TRBD2. The V gene end was trimmed by 1 base and the J gene end by 3 bases; junction bases not matched to a gene: 6. Germline-derived CDR1 and CDR2 are SGHTA and FQGTGA. This CDR3 has 16 amino acids. DNA of the CDR3: TGTGCCAGCAGCTTAATTTCCGGACTAGCAACAGATACGCAGTATTTT. Translating gives CASSLISGLATDTQYF. Together with reference TRBV7-3 and TRBJ2-3, the CDR3 gives the full variable domain: GAGVSQTPSNKVTEKGKYVELRCDPISGHTALYWYRQSLGQGPEFLIYFQGTGAADDSGLPNDRFFAVRPEGSVSTLKIQRTERGDSAVYLCASSLISGLATDTQYFGPGTRLTVL.

This clonotype has more than one count but fewer than ten. The rearrangement links TRBV15 to TRBJ2-3, with D possibly being TRBD1 or TRBD2 (5 bases each). The CDR3 loop spans 18 amino acids. From germline, CDR1 is LNHNV and CDR2 YYDKDF (reference sequence). Deletions cut 0 bases from V and 2 bases from J, with 18 bases between. The CDR3 here is CATSRDIGQGPSTDTQYF. For the CDR3, the DNA is TGTGCCACCAGCAGAGATATTGGGCAGGGACCATCCACAGATACGCAGTATTTT.

This clonotype appeared a few times. V and J are TRBV29-1 and TRBJ2-1; TRBD1 might be the D (5 bases). Germline CDR1 reads SQVTM; CDR2 reads ANQGSEA. Between the trimmed V and J ends, which lost 7 bases and 9 bases, there was a span of 16 bases. The CDR3 is 12 residues long. CDR3 in amino acids: CSARTGRSEQFF. The CDR3 bases are TGCAGCGCCCGTACAGGCAGGAGTGAGCAGTTCTTC.

V and J are TRBV29-1 and TRBJ2-1; D is ambiguous. CDR1 is SQVTM, CDR2 ANQGSEA, per germline. The CDR3 is 15 amino acids. Trimming pared 1 base from V and 0 bases from J, leaving 10 bases between. The CDR3 coding sequence is TGCAGCGTTGAAGGTAGGGCTAGCTCCTACAATGAGCAGTTCTTC. It translates to CSVEGRASSYNEQFF.

This clonotype has a single count. The chain employs TRBV29-1 and TRBJ2-3; D is possibly TRBD1 or TRBD2 (6 bases each). V lost 8 bases, J lost 0 bases, and 15 bases lay in between. From germline, CDR1 is SQVTM and CDR2 ANQGSEA. The CDR3 spans 14 residues. The CDR3 spells CSTRGGTSTDTQYF. The CDR3 DNA reads TGCAGCACCCGAGGGGGGACTAGCACAGATACGCAGTATTTT.

This chain joins TRBV28 and TRBJ2-1, with TRBD2 as a possible D gene (7 bases). The V end lost 6 bases, the J end lost 9 bases, and 24 bases lay between the germline ends. CDR1 and CDR2 (germline): MDHEN, SYDVKM. This CDR3 has 16 residues. CDR3 DNA: TGTGCCAGCAGCCCCCGAATTGGGGGGGGGCCAGGTGAGCAGTTCTTC. Translation gives CASSPRIGGGPGEQFF.

The J gene is TRBJ2-5, the V gene TRBV5-1; 7 bases are shared with TRBD1. V lost 6 bases, J lost 5 bases, and 13 bases stayed unmatched. The CDR3 extends over 15 amino acids. Germline values: CDR1 SGHRS, CDR2 YFSETQ. CDR3 DNA sequence: TGCGCCAGCACCCTTGGGAAGGGGGCCGCGGAGACCCAGTACTTC. Its protein product is CASTLGKGAAETQYF.

The chain joins TRBV27 to TRBJ2-3; 7 bases align to TRBD2. After removal of 5 bases from V and 2 bases from J, the junction contained 7 bases not matched to a gene. The germline V gene has CDR1 MNHEY and CDR2 SMNVEV (reference sequence). The CDR3 contains 15 residues. Here the CDR3 DNA reads TGTGCCAGCAGTCCGGGGCGACTAGCCACAGATACGCAGTATTTT. Residues: CASSPGRLATDTQYF.